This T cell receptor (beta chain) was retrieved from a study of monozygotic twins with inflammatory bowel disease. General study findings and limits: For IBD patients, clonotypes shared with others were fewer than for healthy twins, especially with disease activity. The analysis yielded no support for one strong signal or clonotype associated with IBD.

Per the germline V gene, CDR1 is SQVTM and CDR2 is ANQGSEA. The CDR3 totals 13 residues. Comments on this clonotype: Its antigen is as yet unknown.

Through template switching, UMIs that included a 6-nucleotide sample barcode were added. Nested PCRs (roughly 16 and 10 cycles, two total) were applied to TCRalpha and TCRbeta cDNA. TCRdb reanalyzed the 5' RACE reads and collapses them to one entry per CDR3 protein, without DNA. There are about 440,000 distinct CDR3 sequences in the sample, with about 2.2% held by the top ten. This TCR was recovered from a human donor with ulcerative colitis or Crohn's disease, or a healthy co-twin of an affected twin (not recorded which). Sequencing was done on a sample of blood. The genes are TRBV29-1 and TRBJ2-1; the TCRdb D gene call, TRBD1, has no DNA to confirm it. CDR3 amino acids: CSVMGTPRREQFF.